These 22 T cell receptor beta chains came from one sample sequenced in a study of shared clonotypes between healthy human individuals. Clones were sequenced by immunoSEQ multiplex PCR, and TCRdb holds only the in-frame ones, with some missing. The profile shows 2,500,000 or so clones, roughly nine tenths of them singletons. The sequenced material came from naive CD4+ T cells sorted from blood. Subset noted: CD45RA+ positively selected. Receptor source: a man aged 18 to 29 in good health.

The rearrangement links TRBV11-2 to TRBJ2-2; the D gene is possibly TRBD1 (5 bases). Between the trimmed V and J ends, which lost 3 bases and 5 bases, there was a span of 7 bases. The CDR3 consists of 13 residues. Germline values: CDR1 SGHAT, CDR2 FQNNGV. DNA of the CDR3: TGTGCCAGCAGCTTTAGGGGTACCGGGGAGCTGTTTTTT. Translation: CASSFRGTGELFF.

J is TRBJ2-5 and V is TRBV6-6; 9 bases are a match to TRBD1. V was pared by 0 bases and J by 6 bases, with 5 bases of the junction left unmatched. The CDR3 runs 15 residues. Germline V gene data show CDR1 as MNHNY and CDR2 as SVGAGI (reference sequence). The CDR3 sequence is CASSYSTGGEKTQYF. The CDR3 DNA sequence: TGTGCCAGCAGTTACTCGACAGGGGGAGAAAAGACCCAGTACTTC.

In regard to this clone: Other DNA sequences from this sample encode an identical CDR3 as well. The V and J genes are TRBV28 and TRBJ1-1; the D is unclear. Germline V gene lookup returns CDR1 MDHEN and CDR2 SYDVKM. With 6 bases removed from V and 0 bases from J, the gap between germline ends came to 5 bases. This CDR3 comprises 12 residues. As DNA, the CDR3 is TGTGCCAGCAGCATTGTGAACACTGAAGCTTTCTTT. Encoded protein: CASSIVNTEAFF. The full variable domain, rest sourced from reference TRBV28 and TRBJ1-1, is DVKVTQSSRYLVKRTGEKVFLECVQDMDHENMFWYRQDPGLGLRLIYFSYDVKMKEKGDIPEGYSVSREKKERFSLILESASTNQTSMYLCASSIVNTEAFFGQGTRLTVV.

V is TRBV11-2 and J is TRBJ1-1; no definite D call. Looked up from germline, CDR1 is SGHAT and CDR2 is FQNNGV. This CDR3 region has 14 residues. V lost 0 bases, J lost 4 bases, and 9 bases lay in between. The CDR3 region is CASSLDGVRTEAFF. DNA for the CDR3: TGTGCCAGCAGCTTAGACGGGGTGCGCACTGAAGCTTTCTTT.

This chain joins TRBV7-2 and TRBJ2-2; D gene unclear. V lost 7 bases and J 8 bases, leaving 8 bases between the germline ends. This CDR3 spans 11 amino acids. Germline V lookup: CDR1 SGHTA, CDR2 FQGNSA. CDR3: CASTIQGELFF. DNA for the CDR3: TGTGCCAGCACTATTCAGGGGGAGCTGTTTTTT.

CDR3 in DNA: TGTGCCAGCAGCTTACCTCTAGCGGGAGGGCCGGATACGCAGTATTTT. Protein product: CASSLPLAGGPDTQYF. This sequence joins TRBV7-9 and TRBJ2-3; TRBD2 matches 12 bases. Per the germline V gene, CDR1 is SEHNR and CDR2 is FQNEAQ (reference sequence). V shed 2 bases and J 6 bases; nucleotides not matched to a gene: 6. The CDR3 runs 16 residues.

This sequence joins TRBV18 and TRBJ2-1; TRBD2 matches at 12 bases. This CDR3 region has 15 residues. With 10 bases clipped from V and 9 bases from J, the junction kept 13 bases outside the gene matches. Germline loops: CDR1 KGHSH, CDR2 LQKENI. The CDR3 DNA is TGTGCCACGACGTCGACTAGCGGGAGCCCCTCTGAGCAGTTCTTC. Protein sequence: CATTSTSGSPSEQFF.

V usage is TRBV5-8 and J usage is TRBJ2-7, with D uncertain. There are 14 residues in the CDR3. The V end was cut by 4 bases, the J end by 4 bases, with 15 bases between. Germline V gives CDR1 SGHTS, CDR2 YDEGEE. CDR3 DNA: TGTGCCAGCAGCCGGTCGGGTCAAAATTACGAGCAGTACTTC. Protein: CASSRSGQNYEQYF.

The genes are TRBV6-5 and TRBJ1-1; perhaps TRBD1 as D (6 bases). The CDR3 totals 15 residues. Looked up from germline, CDR1 is MNHEY and CDR2 is SVGAGI. Trimming took off 6 bases at V and 2 bases at J, with 16 bases between the two ends. The CDR3: CASRSSLQGNTEAFF. The CDR3 DNA reads as TGTGCCAGCAGGAGCAGTCTACAGGGAAACACTGAAGCTTTCTTT.

With respect to this clone: Other DNA sequences in this sample translate to the same CDR3. The J gene is TRBJ1-1, the V gene TRBV18, with unresolved D. The germline CDR1 and CDR2 sequences are KGHSH and LQKENI. Between the trimmed V and J ends, which lost 5 bases and 1 base, there was a span of 8 bases. There are 13 residues in the CDR3. CDR3 DNA sequence: TGTGCCAGCTCAGAAGGGAGGAACACTGAAGCTTTCTTT. The encoded protein is CASSEGRNTEAFF.

This clone has a handful of counts. V and J are TRBV20-1 and TRBJ1-2; D not resolved. Looked up from germline, CDR1 is DFQATT and CDR2 is SNEGSKA (reference sequence). The length of the CDR3 is 11 residues. Trimming stripped 3 bases from V and 8 bases from J, with 10 bases between. CDR3 bases: TGCAGTGCTAGGCATGTTGGGGGCTACACCTTC. It codes for CSARHVGGYTF.

This chain links TRBV2 with TRBJ2-7, with D uncertain. The germline V and J ends were trimmed by 5 bases and 7 bases, with 12 bases remaining between them. The V gene's germline CDR1 is SNHLY and CDR2 FYNNEI. The CDR3 consists of 12 residues. The CDR3 sequence: CASSWLGWEQYF. CDR3 coding DNA: TGTGCCAGCAGTTGGCTAGGGTGGGAGCAGTACTTC.

This clone was found a few times. This sample includes further DNA sequences coding for the same CDR3. This chain links TRBV18 with TRBJ1-1; tentatively, D is TRBD1 (6 bases). Trimming took off 1 base at V and 0 bases at J, with 9 bases between the two ends. This CDR3 has 15 residues. Per the germline V gene, CDR1 is KGHSH and CDR2 is LQKENI. The CDR3 DNA reads TGTGCCAGCTCACCACTTACAGGGATGAACACTGAAGCTTTCTTT. Amino acid sequence: CASSPLTGMNTEAFF.

The chain links TRBV6-6 to TRBJ2-7; D tentatively reads TRBD1 or TRBD2 (6 bases each). The CDR3 loop spans 14 amino acids. The germline V gene has CDR1 MNHNY and CDR2 SVGAGI (reference sequence). V lost 2 bases and J 4 bases, leaving 12 bases between the germline ends. In DNA, the CDR3 is TGTGCCAGCAGTTACGGAGGGGGGCAATACGAGCAGTACTTC. This codes for CASSYGGGQYEQYF.

This chain links TRBV28 with TRBJ1-5, with D tentatively TRBD1 (6 bases). Trimming left V 2 bases short and J 0 bases short, with 11 bases between. The CDR3 is 16 residues long. The germline CDR1 and CDR2 sequences are MDHEN and SYDVKM. This CDR3 is CASSLGGAYSNQPQHF. CDR3 nucleotides: TGTGCCAGCAGTTTAGGGGGGGCCTATAGCAATCAGCCCCAGCATTTT.

The rearrangement links TRBV6-5 to TRBJ1-1; no definite D call. This CDR3 is built from 13 residues. Germline V gene data show CDR1 as MNHEY and CDR2 as SVGAGI. V dropped 0 bases and J dropped 5 bases, with 7 bases sitting between them. In nucleotides, the CDR3 is TGTGCCAGCAGTTACTCCGGGGAGACTGAAGCTTTCTTT. Translation gives CASSYSGETEAFF.

The chain couples TRBV6-1 to TRBJ1-3; D might be TRBD1 (5 bases). Germline V gene sequence: CDR1 MNHNS, CDR2 SASEGT. V was pared by 2 bases and J by 2 bases, with 10 bases between. The CDR3 runs to 15 residues. The CDR3 DNA sequence: TGTGCCAGCAGTGAAACGAGGACAACTGGAAACACCATATATTTT. Translated, it gives CASSETRTTGNTIYF.

V gene TRBV5-1 combines with J gene TRBJ1-4, with D unresolved. The CDR3 sequence is 17 residues long. V lost 6 bases to trimming and J lost 8 bases, with 26 bases between them. Germline CDR1 and CDR2: SGHRS and YFSETQ. In DNA, the CDR3 is TGCGCCAGCAAAGCTTCGCTTAGGGCCAGCCCCCTAGAAAAACTGTTTTTT. It codes for CASKASLRASPLEKLFF.

The chain combines TRBV5-1 with TRBJ1-5, with TRBD1 identical over 8 bases. From germline, CDR1 is SGHRS and CDR2 YFSETQ. After removal of 4 bases from V and 5 bases from J, the junction contained 8 bases not matched to a gene. CDR3 length equals 15 residues. Here the CDR3 reads CASSPGQGLYQPQHF. Written as DNA, the CDR3 is TGCGCCAGCAGCCCAGGACAGGGCCTCTATCAGCCCCAGCATTTT.

The rearrangement links TRBV25-1 to TRBJ1-3; D might be TRBD1 (6 bases). Germline assignment: CDR1 MGHDK and CDR2 SYGVNS. V lost 6 bases and J lost 0, with 9 bases in between. There are 14 residues in the CDR3. CDR3 bases: TGTGCCAGCAGGGACAGTCTCTCTGGAAACACCATATATTTT. Residues: CASRDSLSGNTIYF. The full variable domain, in which reference TRBV25-1 and TRBJ1-3 provide the parts outside the CDR3, is EADIYQTPRYLVIGTGKKITLECSQTMGHDKMYWYQQDPGMELHLIHYSYGVNSTEKGDLSSESTVSRIRTEHFPLTLESARPSHTSQYLCASRDSLSGNTIYFGEGSWLTVV.

The J gene is TRBJ2-3, the V gene TRBV28, with D perhaps matching TRBD1 (6 bases). The CDR3 loop spans 15 amino acids. The germline CDR1 and CDR2 sequences are MDHEN and SYDVKM. Between the trimmed V and J ends, which lost 5 bases and 1 base, there was a span of 13 bases. The CDR3 DNA reads as TGTGCCAGCAGTAATACAGGGTGGGGCACAGATACGCAGTATTTT. This encodes CASSNTGWGTDTQYF.

The chain joins TRBV2 to TRBJ1-6, with D perhaps matching TRBD1 (5 bases). Germline CDR1 is SNHLY and CDR2 is FYNNEI. Between the trimmed V and J ends, which lost 5 bases and 12 bases, there was a span of 17 bases. CDR3 length: 14 amino acids. The CDR3 sequence: CASSPDSAGGPLHF. In nucleotides, the CDR3 is TGTGCCAGCAGTCCTGACAGCGCCGGGGGACCCCTCCACTTT.